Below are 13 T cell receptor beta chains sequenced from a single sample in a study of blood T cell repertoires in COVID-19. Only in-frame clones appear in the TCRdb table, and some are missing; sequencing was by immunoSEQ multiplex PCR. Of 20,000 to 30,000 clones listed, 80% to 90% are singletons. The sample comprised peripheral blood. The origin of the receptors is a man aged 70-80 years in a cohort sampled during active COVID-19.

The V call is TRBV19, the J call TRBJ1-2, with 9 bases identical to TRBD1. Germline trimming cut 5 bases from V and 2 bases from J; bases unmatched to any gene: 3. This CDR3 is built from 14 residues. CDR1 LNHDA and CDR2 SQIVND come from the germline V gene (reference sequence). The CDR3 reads CASSPGTGNYGYTF. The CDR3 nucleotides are TGTGCCAGTAGTCCCGGGACAGGGAACTATGGCTACACCTTC.

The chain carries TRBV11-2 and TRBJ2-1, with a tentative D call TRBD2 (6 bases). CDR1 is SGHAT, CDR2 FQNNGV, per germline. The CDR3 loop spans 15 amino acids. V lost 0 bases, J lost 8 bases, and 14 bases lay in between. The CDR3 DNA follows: TGTGCCAGCAGCTTAGAGCTAGCTAGCGTGCATGAGCAGTTCTTC. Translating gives CASSLELASVHEQFF.

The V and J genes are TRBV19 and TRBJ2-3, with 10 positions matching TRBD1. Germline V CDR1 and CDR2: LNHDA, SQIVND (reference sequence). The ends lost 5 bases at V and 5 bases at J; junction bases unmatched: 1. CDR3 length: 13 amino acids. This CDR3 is CASSRDRGDTQYF. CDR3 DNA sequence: TGTGCCAGTAGTCGGGACAGGGGAGATACGCAGTATTTT.

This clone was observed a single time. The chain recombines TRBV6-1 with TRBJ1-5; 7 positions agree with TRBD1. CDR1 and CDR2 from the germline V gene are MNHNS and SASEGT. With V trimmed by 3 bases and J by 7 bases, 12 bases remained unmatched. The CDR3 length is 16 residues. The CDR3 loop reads CASSDVGTAGGQPQHF. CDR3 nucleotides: TGTGCCAGCAGTGACGTCGGGACAGCTGGAGGGCAGCCCCAGCATTTT.

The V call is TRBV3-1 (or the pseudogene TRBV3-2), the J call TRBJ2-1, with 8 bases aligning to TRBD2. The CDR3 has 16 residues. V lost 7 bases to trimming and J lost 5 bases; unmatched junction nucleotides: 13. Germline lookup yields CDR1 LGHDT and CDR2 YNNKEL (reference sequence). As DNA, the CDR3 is TGTGCCAGCACCCGGGGGGGAACGGGAGGCCACAATGAGCAGTTCTTC. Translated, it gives CASTRGGTGGHNEQFF.

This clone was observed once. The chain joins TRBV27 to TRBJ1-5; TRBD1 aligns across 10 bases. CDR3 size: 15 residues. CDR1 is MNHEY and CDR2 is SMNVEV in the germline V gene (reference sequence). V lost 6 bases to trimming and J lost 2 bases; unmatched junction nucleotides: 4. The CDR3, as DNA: TGTGCCAGCAGGCTGGGGACAGGGGGCAATCAGCCCCAGCATTTT. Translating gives CASRLGTGGNQPQHF.

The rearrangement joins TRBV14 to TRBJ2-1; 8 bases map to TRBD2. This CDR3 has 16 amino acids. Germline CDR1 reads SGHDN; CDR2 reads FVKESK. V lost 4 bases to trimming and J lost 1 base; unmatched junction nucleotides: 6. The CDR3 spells CASSRSGTRSYNEQFF. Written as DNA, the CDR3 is TGTGCCAGCAGCCGAAGTGGGACTAGGTCCTACAATGAGCAGTTCTTC.

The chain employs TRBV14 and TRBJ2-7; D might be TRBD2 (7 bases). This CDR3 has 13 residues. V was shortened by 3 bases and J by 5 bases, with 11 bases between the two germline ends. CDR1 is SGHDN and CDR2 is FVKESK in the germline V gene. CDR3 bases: TGTGCCAGCAGCCAGGGGGGGGGCCACGAGCAGTACTTC. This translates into CASSQGGGHEQYF.

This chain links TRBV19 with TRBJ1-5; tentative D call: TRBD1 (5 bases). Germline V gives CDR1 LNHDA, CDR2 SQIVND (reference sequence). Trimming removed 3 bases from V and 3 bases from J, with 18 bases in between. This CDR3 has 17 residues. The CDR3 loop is CASSMRPWGVNNQPQHF. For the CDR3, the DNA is TGTGCCAGTAGTATGAGGCCCTGGGGGGTCAACAATCAGCCCCAGCATTTT.

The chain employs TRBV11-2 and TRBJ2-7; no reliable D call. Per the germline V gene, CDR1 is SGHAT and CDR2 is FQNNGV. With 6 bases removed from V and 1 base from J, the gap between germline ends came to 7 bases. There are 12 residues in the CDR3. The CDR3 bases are TGTGCCAGCAGGTCGGGTTCCTACGAGCAGTACTTC. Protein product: CASRSGSYEQYF.

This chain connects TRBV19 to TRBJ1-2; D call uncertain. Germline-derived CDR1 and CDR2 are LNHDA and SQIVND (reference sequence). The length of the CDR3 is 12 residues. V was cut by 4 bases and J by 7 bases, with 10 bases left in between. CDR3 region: CASSNRRFGYTF. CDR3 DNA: TGTGCCAGTAGTAACAGACGGTTTGGCTACACCTTC.

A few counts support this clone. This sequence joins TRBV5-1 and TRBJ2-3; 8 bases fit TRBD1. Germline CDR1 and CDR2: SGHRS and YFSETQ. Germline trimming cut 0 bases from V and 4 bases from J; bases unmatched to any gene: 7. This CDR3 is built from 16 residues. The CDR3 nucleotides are TGCGCCAGCAGCTTGGCCTCCAGGGGGCGGGCAGATACGCAGTATTTT. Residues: CASSLASRGRADTQYF.

The CDR3 bases are TGTGCCAGCAGTTTAGAATTCGGGGACAATCAGCCCCAGCATTTT. Amino acids: CASSLEFGDNQPQHF. The chain links TRBV28 to TRBJ1-5; D ambiguous. Germline CDR1 is MDHEN and CDR2 is SYDVKM. The CDR3 runs 15 residues. V was pared by 2 bases and J by 3 bases, with 11 bases between.